This is a list of T cell receptor beta chains from one sample in a study of blood T cell repertoires in COVID-19. Using immunoSEQ multiplex PCR, the repertoire was profiled, and TCRdb retains in-frame clones only, with some absent. Of some 50,000 clones detected, about 70% appear once; the ten largest clones hold 8.5% to 9%. Material: peripheral blood. The source is a woman between 70 and 85 years old with acute or convalescent COVID-19. Each CDR3 is given without its conserved first and last residue.

V gene	J gene	CDR3 protein
TRBV18	TRBJ1-2	ASSEGQDYGYT
TRBV6-5	TRBJ2-3	ASKRELGTDTQY
TRBV3-1/TRBV3-2	TRBJ1-2	ASSPGQGDGYT
TRBV7-3	TRBJ2-5	ASSLTGEAGETQY
TRBV5-4	TRBJ2-2	ASTPPGGGTGELF
TRBV5-1	TRBJ2-7	ASRAGTGDYEQY
TRBV19	TRBJ1-1	ASSTREGPKDTEAF
TRBV2	TRBJ1-2	ASFSSLDPGHIIRYYGYT
TRBV13	TRBJ1-1	ASRWGGAGVLEAF
TRBV5-1	TRBJ1-6	ASSWGQSNSPLH
TRBV27	TRBJ2-5	ASRGRTGLQTQY
TRBV4-3	TRBJ2-7	ASSPFGGSSYEQY
TRBV19	TRBJ1-5	ASSKDRVQPQH
TRBV7-3	TRBJ2-2	ASSSGQGGMYTGELF
TRBV6-5	TRBJ2-7	ASSPQTGKDEQY
TRBV11-2	TRBJ2-5	ASSKAGGSLQETQY
TRBV28	TRBJ1-1	ASGLPGTEAF
TRBV28	TRBJ2-2	ASTTQRGGGELF
TRBV9	TRBJ2-1	ASGVAGTYNEQF
TRBV11-3	TRBJ2-5	ASSSHTGETQY
TRBV2	TRBJ1-6	ASSEVGGTSH
TRBV2	TRBJ1-2	ASSEAGGGGYGYT
TRBV4-2	TRBJ2-3	ASSQDASLAGGTTDTQY
TRBV29-1	TRBJ2-7	SVEERGTTYEQY
TRBV2	TRBJ1-3	ASSPFDGGVTGNTIY
TRBV28	TRBJ2-7	ASSWSVYEQY
TRBV29-1	TRBJ1-3	SAGDRRVSGNTIY
TRBV2	TRBJ1-2	ASSSGQGYGYT
TRBV18	TRBJ2-6	ASSQMTGGNSGANVLT
TRBV12-3/TRBV12-4	TRBJ2-7	ASRGTGTYEQY
TRBV21-1	TRBJ1-1	ASSKVTEFEAF
TRBV5-5	TRBJ2-7	ASFRTGGWEQY
TRBV5-4	TRBJ1-6	ASSSTRQGANSPLH
TRBV2	TRBJ2-2	ASSYLTGGAGELF
TRBV11-2	TRBJ1-5	ASSLTFDQPQH
TRBV4-2	TRBJ2-5	ASSRDRGAQETQY